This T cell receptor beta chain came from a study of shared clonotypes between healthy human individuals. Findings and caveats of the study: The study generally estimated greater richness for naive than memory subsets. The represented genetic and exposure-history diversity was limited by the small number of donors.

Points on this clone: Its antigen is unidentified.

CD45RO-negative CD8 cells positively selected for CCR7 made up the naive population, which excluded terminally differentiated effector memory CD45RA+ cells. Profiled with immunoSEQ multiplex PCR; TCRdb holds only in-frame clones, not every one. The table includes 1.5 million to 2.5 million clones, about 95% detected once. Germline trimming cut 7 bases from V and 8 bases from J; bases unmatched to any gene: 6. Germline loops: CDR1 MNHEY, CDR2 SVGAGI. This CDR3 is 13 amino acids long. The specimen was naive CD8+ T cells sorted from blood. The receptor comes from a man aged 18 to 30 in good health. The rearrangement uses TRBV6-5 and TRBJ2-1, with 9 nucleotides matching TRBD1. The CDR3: CASNPGQGDEQFF. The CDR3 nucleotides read TGTGCCAGCAATCCGGGACAGGGAGATGAGCAGTTCTTC.